The rows below give T cell receptor beta chains drawn from one sample of a study of blood T cell repertoires in COVID-19. The table came from immunoSEQ multiplex PCR; TCRdb's copy has only in-frame clones and leaves some out. The sample lists around 300,000 clones; over 75% were seen once. Material for sequencing was PBMCs or T cells enriched from blood (not recorded which). These TCRs come from a woman between 25 and 40 years old who had recovered from COVID-19. Each CDR3 is given with its conserved first and last residue. Each record gives: V gene, J gene, D gene, clone size, CDR3 protein, CDR3 DNA. The D gene is left open where the match is weak. Size is omitted from some rows. Given values are once, few, many or a class for expanded clones.

TRBV19	TRBJ1-1	NA	NA	CASSILHGQFEAFF	TGTGCCAGTAGTATACTCCACGGACAGTTTGAAGCTTTCTTT
TRBV11-2	TRBJ1-5	NA	NA	CASSLDGGNQPQHF	TGTGCCAGCAGCTTAGACGGGGGCAATCAGCCCCAGCATTTT
TRBV7-9	TRBJ1-4	NA	NA	CASSLDIGGTEKLFF	TGTGCCAGCAGCTTAGATATAGGCGGGACTGAAAAACTGTTTTTT
TRBV18	TRBJ1-4	NA	few	CASSLGEEGEKLFF	TGTGCCAGCTCTTTGGGTGAAGAGGGTGAAAAACTGTTTTTT
TRBV2	TRBJ1-2	NA	NA	CASSVEGVGGYTF	TGTGCCAGCAGTGTGGAGGGAGTCGGGGGCTACACCTTC
TRBV5-5	TRBJ2-4	NA	NA	CASSFGAAKNIQYF	TGTGCCAGCAGCTTTGGGGCGGCCAAAAACATTCAGTACTTC
TRBV29-1	TRBJ1-5	NA	NA	CSVGNQPQHF	TGCAGCGTCGGCAATCAGCCCCAGCATTTT
TRBV5-1	TRBJ2-7	TRBD2	NA	CASSSGAYEQYF	TGCGCCAGCAGCAGCGGGGCCTACGAGCAGTACTTC
TRBV18	TRBJ2-1	TRBD2	NA	CASSQAGGSSYNEQFF	TGTGCCAGCTCGCAAGCGGGGGGGAGCTCCTACAATGAGCAGTTCTTC
TRBV21-1	TRBJ2-7	NA	NA	CASNGGSYEQYF	TGTGCCAGTAACGGGGGCTCCTACGAGCAGTACTTC
TRBV5-1	TRBJ2-1	TRBD1	NA	CASSLPTGAANNEQFF	TGCGCCAGCAGCTTGCCCACAGGGGCGGCGAACAATGAGCAGTTCTTC
TRBV7-9	TRBJ2-2	TRBD1	NA	CASRSYRGNTGELFF	TGTGCCAGCAGAAGTTACAGGGGGAACACCGGGGAGCTGTTTTTT
TRBV12-3/TRBV12-4	TRBJ2-7	NA	once	CASSPTGYEQYF	TGTGCCAGCTCCCCCACCGGGTACGAGCAGTACTTC
TRBV2	TRBJ1-1	NA	once	CASTLTELNTEAFF	TGTGCCAGCACCTTGACAGAGTTGAACACTGAAGCTTTCTTT
TRBV19	TRBJ1-1	NA	NA	CACQGWGTEAFF	TGTGCCTGCCAGGGGTGGGGCACTGAAGCTTTCTTT
TRBV18	TRBJ1-1	TRBD1	NA	CASSPRNRGNTEAFF	TGTGCCAGCTCACCACGGAACAGGGGGAACACTGAAGCTTTCTTT
TRBV11-2	TRBJ1-2	NA	NA	CASSPHGQTMQNYGYTF	TGTGCCAGCAGCCCCCACGGACAGACGATGCAAAACTATGGCTACACCTTC
TRBV30	TRBJ1-1	TRBD1	NA	CAWSVRHRGLGTEAFF	TGTGCCTGGAGTGTACGGCACAGGGGTCTCGGCACTGAAGCTTTCTTT
TRBV18	TRBJ1-2	NA	NA	CASSPGQGSRYGYTF	TGTGCCAGCTCTCCCGGTCAGGGGAGTAGGTATGGCTACACCTTC
TRBV21-1	TRBJ2-5	NA	NA	CASKTGKETQYF	TGTGCCAGCAAAACAGGGAAAGAGACCCAGTACTTC
TRBV3-1/TRBV3-2	TRBJ1-3	TRBD1	NA	CASSLGQGADTIYF	TGTGCCAGCAGCTTGGGACAGGGTGCGGACACCATATATTTT
TRBV4-3	TRBJ2-5	TRBD1	NA	CASSQDDRGLRETQYF	TGCGCCAGCAGCCAAGACGACAGGGGGCTGAGAGAGACCCAGTACTTC
TRBV5-4	TRBJ1-1	NA	NA	CASSARDSGRTEAFF	TGTGCCAGCAGCGCCCGGGACTCAGGGCGCACTGAAGCTTTCTTT
TRBV18	TRBJ2-6	NA	few	CASSPRGQSSGANVLTF	TGTGCCAGCTCACCACGAGGACAGAGCTCTGGGGCCAACGTCCTGACTTTC